This TCR beta chain was observed in a study of cytomegalovirus exposure and HLA in healthy donors. Whole-study findings and limits: Presence/absence analyses took donor sequencing depth as roughly uniform. Investigators reported fewer than 200 TCR beta chains as tied to cytomegalovirus.

Worth noting for this clone: Its cognate antigen is unknown.

The V end lost 4 bases, the J end lost 0 bases, and 10 bases lay between the germline ends. This CDR3 region has 14 residues. Germline lookup yields CDR1 MNHEY and CDR2 SMNVEV (reference sequence). PCR was performed using 60 Vbeta and 13 Jbeta primers. The repertoire was sequenced with immunoSEQ multiplex PCR; TCRdb's copy has only in-frame clones and lacks some. Of 150,000 to 200,000 clones in the sample, around 83% were seen once. The V gene is TRBV27, the J gene TRBJ2-7; the D gene is possibly TRBD2 (5 bases). Sequencing input: PBMCs. The sequence was obtained from a man in his fifties in good health and CMV-seropositive. The CDR3 DNA reads TGTGCCAGCAGTTCTGGACTGAACTCCTACGAGCAGTACTTC. It yields the protein CASSSGLNSYEQYF.